This is a list of T cell receptor beta chains from one sample in a study of T cell clones after liver transplantation. Sequencing was performed with immunoSEQ multiplex PCR; in TCRdb, only in-frame clones are kept and a portion is missing. Of tens of thousands of clones listed, about four fifths are singletons. The starting material was CD4+ T cells from blood, obtained 12 months after liver transplant. These receptors all come from a human patient who received a liver transplant. Some T cells could come from the graft donor. Each CDR3 is given with its conserved first and last residue. The order of the fields is clone size, D gene, J gene, CDR3 length, V gene, CDR3 DNA, CDR3 protein. The D gene is left open where the match is weak. Clone size appears in some rows only: once, few, many, or a class for an expanded clone.

. | . | TRBJ2-7 | 14 | TRBV29-1 | TGCAGCGTTAGGGATGGGGGGTTCTCCTACGAGCAGTACTTC | CSVRDGGFSYEQYF
. | TRBD2 | TRBJ2-1 | 15 | TRBV27 | TGTGCCAGCAGGAAACTAGCGGGGACAAAGAATGAGCAGTTCTTC | CASRKLAGTKNEQFF
. | TRBD2 | TRBJ2-6 | 16 | TRBV7-9 | TGTGCCAGCAGCCCACGGGGGGTGAATAGGGCCAACGTCCTGACTTTC | CASSPRGVNRANVLTF
. | TRBD2 | TRBJ2-1 | 16 | TRBV7-9 | TGTGCCAGCAGCTTCTGGACTAGCGGGAGGGAAAATGAGCAGTTCTTC | CASSFWTSGRENEQFF
. | . | TRBJ2-6 | 14 | TRBV5-1 | TGCGCCAGCAGCTTGTGGGTCGGGGCCAACGTCCTGACTTTC | CASSLWVGANVLTF
. | . | TRBJ1-3 | 14 | TRBV28 | TGTGCCAGCAGTTATGGCGGTACTGGAAACACCATATATTTT | CASSYGGTGNTIYF
. | TRBD2 | TRBJ2-2 | 16 | TRBV7-2 | TGTGCCAGCAGCTTAGTTGGCGGGAGGGCCACCGGGGAGCTGTTTTTT | CASSLVGGRATGELFF
. | TRBD2 | TRBJ2-1 | 14 | TRBV5-1 | TGCGCCAGCAACGGACTAGCGGGTTTAAATGAGCAGTTCTTC | CASNGLAGLNEQFF
. | TRBD1 | TRBJ1-2 | 13 | TRBV19 | TGTGCCAGTAGGGAGGACAGGTCGCAAGGCTACACCTTC | CASREDRSQGYTF
. | . | TRBJ1-4 | 13 | TRBV4-3 | TGCGCCAGCAGCCAAAGTGGATATGAAAAACTGTTTTTT | CASSQSGYEKLFF
. | TRBD1 | TRBJ2-7 | 13 | TRBV10-3 | TGTGCCAGTGGGACAGGGGGATCATGGGAGCAGTACTTC | CASGTGGSWEQYF
few | TRBD2 | TRBJ2-1 | 15 | TRBV19 | TGTGCCAGTAGTATTACTAGCGGGAGCAAGAATGAGCAGTTCTTC | CASSITSGSKNEQFF
. | TRBD1 | TRBJ1-5 | 16 | TRBV6-1 | TGTGCCAGCAGTGGAGGACAGGGGGCATATTCACAGCCCCAGCATTTT | CASSGGQGAYSQPQHF
. | . | TRBJ2-7 | 11 | TRBV28 | TGTGCCAGCAGTTCGCGACGGGAGCAGTACTTC | CASSSRREQYF
. | TRBD1 | TRBJ1-1 | 16 | TRBV11-2 | TGTGCCAGCAGCTTACGGGACAGGGGGCTTGGCACTGAAGCTTTCTTT | CASSLRDRGLGTEAFF
medium-sized | . | TRBJ1-2 | 14 | TRBV25-1 | TGTGCCAGCAGTGATTTGACAAGTCTCTATGGCTACACCTTC | CASSDLTSLYGYTF
. | TRBD1 | TRBJ2-3 | 15 | TRBV29-1 | TGCAGCGTAGTGGCCCAGGGGGCGACACCAGATACGCAGTATTTT | CSVVAQGATPDTQYF
few | . | TRBJ2-5 | 14 | TRBV27 | TGTGCCAGCAAGGGTGCCAGGGTGGGAGAGACCCAGTACTTC | CASKGARVGETQYF
. | TRBD1 | TRBJ1-1 | 16 | TRBV5-8 | TGTGCCAGCAGCTTGCTGACAGGGGGAGCGAACACTGAAGCTTTCTTT | CASSLLTGGANTEAFF
. | . | TRBJ2-7 | 18 | TRBV6-1 | TGTGCCAGCAGTGAAGCCCGCCAGATAGGGCAGGGAAGCTACGAGCAGTACTTC | CASSEARQIGQGSYEQYF
few | . | TRBJ1-2 | 13 | TRBV4-3 | TGCGCCAGCAGCCAAGGGGAACTCTATGGCTACACCTTC | CASSQGELYGYTF
few | . | TRBJ2-7 | 13 | TRBV7-9 | TGTGCCAGCGCTTCTGGACGGGACTACGAGCAGTACTTC | CASASGRDYEQYF
once | . | TRBJ2-1 | 13 | TRBV29-1 | TGCAGCGTCATGTATAGCTCCTACAATGAGCAGTTCTTC | CSVMYSSYNEQFF
. | . | TRBJ1-1 | 15 | TRBV9 | TGTGCCAGCAGCGTATGTACAATTGGGGGAGGAGAAGCTTTCTTT | CASSVCTIGGGEAFF
. | . | TRBJ2-2 | 14 | TRBV6-1 | TGTGCCAGTACAGACGGACAGAACACCGGGGAGCTGTTTTTT | CASTDGQNTGELFF
. | . | TRBJ2-6 | 17 | TRBV4-2 | TGTGCCAGCAGCCAAGAAAACAGGCACTCTGGGGCCAACGTCCTGACTTTC | CASSQENRHSGANVLTF
. | . | TRBJ2-7 | 11 | TRBV30 | TGTGCCTGGAGTTGGGCACACGAGCAGTACTTC | CAWSWAHEQYF
medium-sized | . | TRBJ1-2 | 14 | TRBV7-9 | TGTGCCACCCTAGATGGCCAGGGGATCAATGGCTACACCTTC | CATLDGQGINGYTF